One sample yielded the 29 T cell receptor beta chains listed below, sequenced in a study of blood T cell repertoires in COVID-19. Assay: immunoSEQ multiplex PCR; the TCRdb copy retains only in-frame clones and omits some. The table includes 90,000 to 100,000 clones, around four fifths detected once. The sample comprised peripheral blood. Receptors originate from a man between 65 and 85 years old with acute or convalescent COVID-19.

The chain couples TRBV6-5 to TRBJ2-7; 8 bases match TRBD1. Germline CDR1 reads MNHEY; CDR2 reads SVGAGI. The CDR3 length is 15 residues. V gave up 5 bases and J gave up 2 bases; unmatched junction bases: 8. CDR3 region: CASSRDRDRTYEQYF. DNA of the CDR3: TGTGCCAGCAGTCGCGATCGGGACAGGACCTACGAGCAGTACTTC.

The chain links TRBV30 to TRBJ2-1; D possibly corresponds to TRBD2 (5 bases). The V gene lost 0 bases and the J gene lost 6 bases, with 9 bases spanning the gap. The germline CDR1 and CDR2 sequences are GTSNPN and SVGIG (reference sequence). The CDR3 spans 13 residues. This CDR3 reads CAWSVARGNEQFF. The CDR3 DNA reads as TGTGCCTGGAGTGTGGCCCGGGGCAATGAGCAGTTCTTC.

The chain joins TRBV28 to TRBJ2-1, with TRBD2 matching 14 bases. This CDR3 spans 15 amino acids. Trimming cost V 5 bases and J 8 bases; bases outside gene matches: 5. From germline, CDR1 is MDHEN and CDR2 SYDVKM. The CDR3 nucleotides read TGTGCCAGCAGTCCCGGGACTAGCGGGAGTTATGAGCAGTTCTTC. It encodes CASSPGTSGSYEQFF.

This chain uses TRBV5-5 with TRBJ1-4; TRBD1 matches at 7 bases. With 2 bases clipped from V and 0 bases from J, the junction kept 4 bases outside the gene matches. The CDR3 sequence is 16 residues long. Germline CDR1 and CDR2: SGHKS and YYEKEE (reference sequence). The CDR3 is CASSFEGQPTNEKLFF. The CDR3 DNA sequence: TGTGCCAGCAGCTTCGAGGGACAGCCAACTAATGAAAAACTGTTTTTT.

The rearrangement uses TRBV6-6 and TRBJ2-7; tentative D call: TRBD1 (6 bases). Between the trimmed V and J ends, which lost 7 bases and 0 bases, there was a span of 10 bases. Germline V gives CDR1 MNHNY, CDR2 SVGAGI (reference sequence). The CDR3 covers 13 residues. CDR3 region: CASTDSDSYEQYF. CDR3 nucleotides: TGTGCCAGCACGGACAGTGACTCCTACGAGCAGTACTTC.

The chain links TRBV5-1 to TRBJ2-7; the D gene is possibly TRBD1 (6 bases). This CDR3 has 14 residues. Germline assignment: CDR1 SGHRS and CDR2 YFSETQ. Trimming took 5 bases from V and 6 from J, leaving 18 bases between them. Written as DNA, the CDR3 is TGCGCCAGCAGTAAACTTCCTCAGGGGTTCGAGCAGTACTTC. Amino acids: CASSKLPQGFEQYF.

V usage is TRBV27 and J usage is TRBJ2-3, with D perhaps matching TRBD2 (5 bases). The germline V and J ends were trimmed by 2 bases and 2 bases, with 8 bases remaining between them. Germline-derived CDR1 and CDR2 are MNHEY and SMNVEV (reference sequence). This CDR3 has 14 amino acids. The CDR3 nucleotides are TGTGCCAGCAGTTTAGGGCTAGCCACAGATACGCAGTATTTT. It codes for CASSLGLATDTQYF.

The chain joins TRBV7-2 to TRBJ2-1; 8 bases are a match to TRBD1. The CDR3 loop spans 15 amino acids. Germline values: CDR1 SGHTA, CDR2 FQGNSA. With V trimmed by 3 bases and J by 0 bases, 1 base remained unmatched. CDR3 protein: CASSFGQGSYNEQFF. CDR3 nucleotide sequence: TGTGCCAGCAGCTTCGGACAGGGCTCCTACAATGAGCAGTTCTTC.

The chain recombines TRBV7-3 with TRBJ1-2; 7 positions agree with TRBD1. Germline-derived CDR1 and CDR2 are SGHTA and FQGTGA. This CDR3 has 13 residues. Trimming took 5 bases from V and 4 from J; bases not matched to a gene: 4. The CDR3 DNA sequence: TGTGCCAGCAGCAGAGGGGGCCTCTATGGCTACACCTTC. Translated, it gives CASSRGGLYGYTF. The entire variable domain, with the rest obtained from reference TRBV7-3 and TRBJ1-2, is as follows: GAGVSQTPSNKVTEKGKYVELRCDPISGHTALYWYRQSLGQGPEFLIYFQGTGAADDSGLPNDRFFAVRPEGSVSTLKIQRTERGDSAVYLCASSRGGLYGYTFGSGTRLTVV.

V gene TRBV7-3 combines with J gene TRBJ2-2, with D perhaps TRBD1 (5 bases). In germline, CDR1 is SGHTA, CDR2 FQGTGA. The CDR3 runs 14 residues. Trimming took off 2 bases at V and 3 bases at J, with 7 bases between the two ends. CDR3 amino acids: CASSLQGYTGELFF. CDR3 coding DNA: TGTGCCAGCAGCTTACAGGGTTACACCGGGGAGCTGTTTTTT.

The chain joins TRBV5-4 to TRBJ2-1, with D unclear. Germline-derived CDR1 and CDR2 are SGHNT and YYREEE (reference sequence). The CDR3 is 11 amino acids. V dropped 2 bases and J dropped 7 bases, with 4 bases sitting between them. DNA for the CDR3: TGTGCCAGCAGCTTTATGAATGAGCAGTTCTTC. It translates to CASSFMNEQFF.

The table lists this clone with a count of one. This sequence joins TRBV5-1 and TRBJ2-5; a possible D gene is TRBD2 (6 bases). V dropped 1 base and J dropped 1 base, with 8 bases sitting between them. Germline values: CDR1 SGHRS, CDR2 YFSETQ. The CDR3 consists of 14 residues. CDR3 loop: CASSLLGGQETQYF. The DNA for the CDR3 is TGCGCCAGCAGCTTGCTCGGGGGCCAAGAGACCCAGTACTTC. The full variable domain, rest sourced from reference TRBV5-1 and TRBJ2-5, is KAGVTQTPRYLIKTRGQQVTLSCSPISGHRSVSWYQQTPGQGLQFLFEYFSETQRNKGNFPGRFSGRQFSNSRSEMNVSTLELGDSALYLCASSLLGGQETQYFGPGTRLLVL.

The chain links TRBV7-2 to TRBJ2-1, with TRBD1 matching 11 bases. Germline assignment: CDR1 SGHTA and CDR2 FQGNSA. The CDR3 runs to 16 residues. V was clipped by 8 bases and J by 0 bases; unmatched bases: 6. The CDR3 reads CASGYGTGGSYNEQFF. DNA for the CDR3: TGTGCCAGCGGCTATGGGACAGGGGGCTCCTACAATGAGCAGTTCTTC.

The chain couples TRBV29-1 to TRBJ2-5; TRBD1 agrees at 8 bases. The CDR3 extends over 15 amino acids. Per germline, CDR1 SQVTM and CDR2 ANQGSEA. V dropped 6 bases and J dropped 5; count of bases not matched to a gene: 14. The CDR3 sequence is CSVETGVTLQETQYF. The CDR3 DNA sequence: TGCAGCGTAGAGACAGGGGTGACCCTTCAGGAGACCCAGTACTTC. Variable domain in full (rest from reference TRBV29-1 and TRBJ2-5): SAVISQKPSRDICQRGTSLTIQCQVDSQVTMMFWYRQQPGQSLTLIATANQGSEATYESGFVIDKFPISRPNLTFSTLTVSNMSPEDSSIYLCSVETGVTLQETQYFGPGTRLLVL.

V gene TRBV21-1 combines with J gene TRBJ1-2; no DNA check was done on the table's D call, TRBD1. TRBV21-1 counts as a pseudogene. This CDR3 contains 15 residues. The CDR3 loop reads CASSIMARDSYGYTF. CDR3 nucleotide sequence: TGTGCCAGCAGCATAATGGCCCGGGACAGCTATGGCTACACCTTC.

The CDR3 loop reads CASSRYDSSAFF. CDR3 DNA sequence: TGTGCCAGCTCACGCTACGACAGTTCCGCTTTCTTT. The V and J genes are TRBV18 and TRBJ1-1, with D maybe TRBD1 (5 bases). Looked up from germline, CDR1 is KGHSH and CDR2 is LQKENI. V was shortened by 4 bases and J by 11 bases, with 14 bases between the two germline ends. This CDR3 contains 12 residues.

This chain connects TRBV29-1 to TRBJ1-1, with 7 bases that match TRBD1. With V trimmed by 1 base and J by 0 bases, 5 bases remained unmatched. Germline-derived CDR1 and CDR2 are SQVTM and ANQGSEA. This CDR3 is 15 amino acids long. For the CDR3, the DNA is TGCAGCGTTGAAGGTAAAGGGGGCATGAACACTGAAGCTTTCTTT. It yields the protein CSVEGKGGMNTEAFF.

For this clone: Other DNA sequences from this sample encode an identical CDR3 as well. For the CDR3, the DNA is TGTGCCAGCAGCTCCGGGACTAGCGGGGGGCTGAACACCGGGGAGCTGTTTTTT. It is translated as CASSSGTSGGLNTGELFF. The gene calls are TRBV5-4 and TRBJ2-2, with 15 bases lining up with TRBD2. J was trimmed by 1 base and V by 3 bases; bases with no gene match: 4. CDR1 and CDR2 from the germline V gene are SGHNT and YYREEE (reference sequence). This CDR3 comprises 18 residues.

Here the CDR3 DNA reads TGTGCCAGCAGTTTTCTGTCCGGGACAGGCGACCAAGAGACCCAGTACTTC. It yields the protein CASSFLSGTGDQETQYF. The chain couples TRBV6-2 or TRBV6-3 to TRBJ2-5; 8 positions match TRBD1. The CDR3 covers 17 residues. Germline V gene data show CDR1 as MNHEY and CDR2 as SVGEGT. The trim removed 4 bases at V and 0 bases at J, leaving 10 bases unmatched.

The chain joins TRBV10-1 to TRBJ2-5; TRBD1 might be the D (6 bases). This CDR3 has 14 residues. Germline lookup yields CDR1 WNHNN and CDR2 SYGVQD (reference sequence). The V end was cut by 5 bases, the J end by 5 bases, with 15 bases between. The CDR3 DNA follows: TGCGCCAGCAGTCCCGGGACATTACAGGAGACCCAGTACTTC. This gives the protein CASSPGTLQETQYF.

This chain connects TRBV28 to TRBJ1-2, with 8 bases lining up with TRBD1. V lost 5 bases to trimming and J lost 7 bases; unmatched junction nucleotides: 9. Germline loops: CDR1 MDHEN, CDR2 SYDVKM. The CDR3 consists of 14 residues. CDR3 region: CASSLRTGRGGYTF. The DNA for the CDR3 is TGTGCCAGCAGTCTACGGACAGGGAGAGGTGGCTACACCTTC.

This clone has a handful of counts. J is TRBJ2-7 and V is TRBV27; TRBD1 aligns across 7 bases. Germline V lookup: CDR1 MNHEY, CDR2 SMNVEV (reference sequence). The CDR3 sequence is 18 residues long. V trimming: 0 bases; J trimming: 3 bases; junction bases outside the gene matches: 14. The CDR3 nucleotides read TGTGCCAGCAGTTTATCGCCCCCCTCCTTCGGGACAGACTACGAGCAGTACTTC. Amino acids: CASSLSPPSFGTDYEQYF.

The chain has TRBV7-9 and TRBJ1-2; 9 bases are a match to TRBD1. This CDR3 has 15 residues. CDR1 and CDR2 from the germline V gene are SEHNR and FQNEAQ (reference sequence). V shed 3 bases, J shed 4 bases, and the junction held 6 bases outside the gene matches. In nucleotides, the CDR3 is TGTGCCAGCAGCTTTGGACAGGGGATCAGCTATGGCTACACCTTC. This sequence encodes CASSFGQGISYGYTF.

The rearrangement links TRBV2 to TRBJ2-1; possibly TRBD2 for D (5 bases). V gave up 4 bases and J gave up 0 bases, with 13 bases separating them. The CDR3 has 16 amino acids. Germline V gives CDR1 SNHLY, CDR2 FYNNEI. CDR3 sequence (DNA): TGTGCCAGCAGTGGTGCCGTAGGGAGCTCCTACAATGAGCAGTTCTTC. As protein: CASSGAVGSSYNEQFF.

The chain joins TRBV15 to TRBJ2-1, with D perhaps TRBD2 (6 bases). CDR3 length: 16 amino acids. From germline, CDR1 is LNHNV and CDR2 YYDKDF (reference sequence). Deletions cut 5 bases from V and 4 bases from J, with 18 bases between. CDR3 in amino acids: CATSEGKTGEYNEQFF. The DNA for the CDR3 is TGTGCCACCAGCGAAGGGAAAACGGGGGAATACAATGAGCAGTTCTTC.

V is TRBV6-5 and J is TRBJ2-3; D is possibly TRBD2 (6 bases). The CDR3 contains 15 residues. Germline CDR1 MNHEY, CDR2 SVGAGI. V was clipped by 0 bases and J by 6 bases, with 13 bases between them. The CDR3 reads CASSYSGGGTDTQYF. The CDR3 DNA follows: TGTGCCAGCAGTTACTCGGGGGGTGGTACGGATACGCAGTATTTT.

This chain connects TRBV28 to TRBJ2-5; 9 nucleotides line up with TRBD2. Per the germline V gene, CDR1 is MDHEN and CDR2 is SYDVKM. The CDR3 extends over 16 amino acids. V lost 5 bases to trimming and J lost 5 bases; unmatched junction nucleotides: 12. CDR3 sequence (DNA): TGTGCCAGCAGTGGCTTCGCGGGAGGGCAGGGGGAGACCCAGTACTTC. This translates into CASSGFAGGQGETQYF.

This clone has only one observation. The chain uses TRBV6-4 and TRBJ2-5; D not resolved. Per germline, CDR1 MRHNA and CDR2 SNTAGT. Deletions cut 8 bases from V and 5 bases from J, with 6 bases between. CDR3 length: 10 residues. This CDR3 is CASFGETQYF. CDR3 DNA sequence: TGTGCCAGCTTCGGGGAGACCCAGTACTTC.

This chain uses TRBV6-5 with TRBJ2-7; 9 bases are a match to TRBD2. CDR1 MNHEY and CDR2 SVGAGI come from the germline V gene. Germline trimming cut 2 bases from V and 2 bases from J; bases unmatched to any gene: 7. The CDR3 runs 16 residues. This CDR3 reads CASSYGWSGGTYEQYF. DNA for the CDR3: TGTGCCAGCAGTTACGGCTGGAGCGGGGGGACCTACGAGCAGTACTTC.